These 16 T cell receptor beta chains were all obtained from the same sample, sequenced in a study of control samples from healthy donors and cancer patients. Profiled with immunoSEQ multiplex PCR; TCRdb holds only in-frame clones, not every one. The sample lists about 410,000 clones, approximately 90% seen once, with over 5.5% in the top ten. Sequencing was performed on PBMCs. These receptors all stem from a man in his forties or fifties with head and neck cancer.

This rearrangement joins TRBV3-1 (or the pseudogene TRBV3-2) to TRBJ2-1; D unclear. Per germline, CDR1 LGHDT and CDR2 YNNKEL (reference sequence). Trimming left V 2 bases short and J 7 bases short, with 15 bases between. This CDR3 comprises 15 residues. For the CDR3, the DNA is TGTGCCAGCAGCCAATCCCCCCGTTCTGGGAATGAGCAGTTCTTC. This encodes CASSQSPRSGNEQFF.

This rearrangement joins TRBV7-2 to TRBJ1-2, with D maybe TRBD1 (5 bases). Between the trimmed V and J ends, which lost 1 base and 9 bases, there was a span of 12 bases. Germline V gene lookup returns CDR1 SGHTA and CDR2 FQGNSA. The CDR3 contains 13 residues. The DNA for the CDR3 is TGTGCCAGCAGCTTAGAGCGTCGGGGGAGCTACACCTTC. It translates to CASSLERRGSYTF.

This clone occurred a few times. The chain is built from TRBV7-8 and TRBJ2-5; either TRBD1 or TRBD2 may fit D (5 bases each). CDR1 and CDR2 from the germline V gene are SGHVS and FQNEAQ. The V and J ends lost 1 base and 2 bases respectively, with 11 bases between them. The CDR3 has 15 amino acids. The CDR3 spells CASSLVPGPQETQYF. In DNA, the CDR3 is TGTGCCAGCAGCTTAGTCCCGGGACCTCAAGAGACCCAGTACTTC.

The chain carries TRBV28 and TRBJ2-7; 11 nucleotides align to TRBD1. Germline-derived CDR1 and CDR2 are MDHEN and SYDVKM. After removal of 0 bases from V and 5 bases from J, the junction contained 9 bases not matched to a gene. The CDR3 totals 17 residues. The CDR3: CASSLWGTGGPRDEQYF. The CDR3 DNA reads as TGTGCCAGCAGTTTATGGGGGACAGGGGGACCTAGGGACGAGCAGTACTTC. Drawing the rest from reference TRBV28 and TRBJ2-7, the complete variable domain is DVKVTQSSRYLVKRTGEKVFLECVQDMDHENMFWYRQDPGLGLRLIYFSYDVKMKEKGDIPEGYSVSREKKERFSLILESASTNQTSMYLCASSLWGTGGPRDEQYFGPGTRLTVT.

This clone was recorded only once. This chain joins TRBV27 and TRBJ2-1, with 13 bases identical to TRBD2. This CDR3 comprises 15 residues. The germline V gene has CDR1 MNHEY and CDR2 SMNVEV (reference sequence). V trimming: 8 bases; J trimming: 5 bases; junction bases outside the gene matches: 6. The chain's CDR3 is CASQWGTSGNNEQFF. The DNA of the CDR3 is TGTGCCAGCCAATGGGGGACTAGCGGGAACAATGAGCAGTTCTTC.

V gene TRBV7-9 combines with J gene TRBJ2-1; 8 nucleotides match TRBD2. CDR3 length equals 16 residues. The V and J ends lost 5 bases and 4 bases, in that order; junction bases with no gene match: 10. Germline-derived CDR1 and CDR2 are SEHNR and FQNEAQ (reference sequence). The CDR3 spells CASSLLAGWGYNEQFF. CDR3 sequence (DNA): TGTGCCAGCAGCCTATTAGCGGGATGGGGGTACAATGAGCAGTTCTTC.

The rearrangement uses TRBV6-2 or TRBV6-3 and TRBJ2-7; D perhaps matches TRBD1 (7 bases). The CDR3 contains 16 residues. Deletions cut 2 bases from V and 6 bases from J, with 20 bases between. CDR1 is MNHEY and CDR2 is SVGEGT in the germline V gene. The CDR3 DNA sequence: TGTGCCAGCAGTTACGGTGGGTCGACAGGGAGGAGCGAGCAGTACTTC. It yields the protein CASSYGGSTGRSEQYF.

On this clone itself: Germline is not matched at one junction end, which may reflect a read error. The chain employs TRBV11-3 and TRBJ2-3; TRBD1 agrees at 7 bases. Germline CDR1 SGHNT, CDR2 YENEEA. The CDR3 is 13 amino acids. The CDR3 DNA follows: TGTGTCAGCAGCATAGGGACAGCAGATACGCAGTATTTT. Encoded protein: CVSSIGTADTQYF. Together with reference TRBV11-3 and TRBJ2-3, the CDR3 gives the full variable domain: EAGVVQSPRYKIIEKKQPVAFWCNPISGHNTLYWYLQNLGQGPELLIRYENEEAVDDSQLPKDRFSAERLKGVDSTLKIQPAELGDSAVYLCVSSIGTADTQYFGPGTRLTVL.

V and J are TRBV2 and TRBJ1-1; D may be TRBD1 (5 bases). V dropped 6 bases and J dropped 4 bases, with 12 bases sitting between them. Germline V gene sequence: CDR1 SNHLY, CDR2 FYNNEI. This CDR3 region has 13 residues. The CDR3 nucleotides read TGTGCCAGCAGGTTGGGGAGGGGCACTGAAGCTTTCTTT. Translated, it gives CASRLGRGTEAFF. The variable domain in full, with the rest retrieved from reference TRBV2 and TRBJ1-1, is EPEVTQTPSHQVTQMGQEVILRCVPISNHLYFYWYRQILGQKVEFLVSFYNNEISEKSEIFDDQFSVERPDGSNFTLKIRSTKLEDSAMYFCASRLGRGTEAFFGQGTRLTVV.

This clone has only one observation. The chain couples TRBV27 to TRBJ1-4, with D hard to call. Trimming took off 4 bases at V and 8 bases at J, with 17 bases between the two ends. This CDR3 contains 15 residues. Germline loops: CDR1 MNHEY, CDR2 SMNVEV (reference sequence). CDR3 DNA sequence: TGTGCCAGCAGTTCCCCCCGCGGGGAAGGAGAAAAACTGTTTTTT. It is translated as CASSSPRGEGEKLFF.

The V call is TRBV7-2, the J call TRBJ1-1; 7 positions agree with TRBD1. The CDR3 is made up of 14 amino acids. The V gene end was trimmed by 3 bases and the J gene end by 2 bases; junction bases not matched to a gene: 3. Looked up from germline, CDR1 is SGHTA and CDR2 is FQGNSA. This CDR3 is CASSLTGTNTEAFF. The CDR3 DNA is TGTGCCAGCAGCTTGACAGGGACTAACACTGAAGCTTTCTTT. The whole variable domain, remainder taken from reference TRBV7-2 and TRBJ1-1, is GAGVSQSPSNKVTEKGKDVELRCDPISGHTALYWYRQSLGQGLEFLIYFQGNSAPDKSGLPSDRFSAERTGGSVSTLTIQRTQQEDSAVYLCASSLTGTNTEAFFGQGTRLTVV.

V is TRBV19 and J is TRBJ2-1; perhaps TRBD2 as D (7 bases). The V end lost 4 bases, the J end lost 7 bases, and 20 bases lay between the germline ends. The CDR3 is 16 amino acids. CDR1 LNHDA and CDR2 SQIVND come from the germline V gene (reference sequence). CDR3 loop: CASSSGKGGAMNEQFF. The CDR3, as DNA: TGTGCCAGTAGTAGCGGGAAAGGGGGGGCGATGAATGAGCAGTTCTTC.

The chain links TRBV27 to TRBJ2-1; TRBD1 is a possible D gene (6 bases). Germline values: CDR1 MNHEY, CDR2 SMNVEV (reference sequence). V dropped 9 bases and J dropped 2 bases, with 14 bases sitting between them. The CDR3 runs to 14 residues. This CDR3 is CASGWTATYNEQFF. In DNA form, the CDR3 reads TGTGCCAGTGGATGGACAGCTACCTACAATGAGCAGTTCTTC.

The V and J genes are TRBV2 and TRBJ1-2; tentative D call: TRBD1 (5 bases). V gave up 6 bases and J gave up 8 bases, with 16 bases separating them. Germline V gene data show CDR1 as SNHLY and CDR2 as FYNNEI. The CDR3 spans 13 residues. CDR3 loop: CASRASSAGGYTF. The CDR3 DNA reads TGTGCCAGCAGGGCCTCTAGCGCAGGGGGCTACACCTTC. Supplemented by reference TRBV2 and TRBJ1-2, the full variable domain reads EPEVTQTPSHQVTQMGQEVILRCVPISNHLYFYWYRQILGQKVEFLVSFYNNEISEKSEIFDDQFSVERPDGSNFTLKIRSTKLEDSAMYFCASRASSAGGYTFGSGTRLTVV.

The chain carries TRBV27 and TRBJ1-1, with 9 bases that match TRBD1. Germline V CDR1 and CDR2: MNHEY, SMNVEV (reference sequence). V shed 6 bases and J 3 bases; nucleotides not matched to a gene: 2. The CDR3 runs 13 residues. In DNA, the CDR3 is TGTGCCAGCAGGACAGGGGGACACACTGAAGCTTTCTTT. Its translation: CASRTGGHTEAFF.

The chain couples TRBV3-1 (or the pseudogene TRBV3-2) to TRBJ2-7; 9 bases align to TRBD2. The CDR3 covers 15 residues. The V gene end was trimmed by 0 bases and the J gene end by 3 bases; junction bases not matched to a gene: 3. Germline V gene lookup returns CDR1 LGHDT and CDR2 YNNKEL (reference sequence). The chain's CDR3 is CASSQDRAGGYEQYF. The DNA of the CDR3 is TGTGCCAGCAGCCAAGATAGAGCGGGAGGCTACGAGCAGTACTTC.